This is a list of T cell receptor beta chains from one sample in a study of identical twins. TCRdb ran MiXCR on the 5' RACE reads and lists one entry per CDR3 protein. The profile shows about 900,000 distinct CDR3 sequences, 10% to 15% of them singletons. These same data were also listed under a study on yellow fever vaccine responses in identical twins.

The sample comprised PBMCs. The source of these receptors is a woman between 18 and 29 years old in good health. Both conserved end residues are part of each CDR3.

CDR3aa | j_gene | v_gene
CASSADGFGPYEQYF | TRBJ2-7 | TRBV4-1
CSVVRDIRSEQYF | TRBJ2-7 | TRBV29-1
CASSQSGQGNQPQHF | TRBJ1-5 | TRBV16
CASSFPRPQKGRDTQYF | TRBJ2-3 | TRBV6-5
CASGGQEGLEQYF | TRBJ2-7 | TRBV12-5
CSVSSVSNTEAFF | TRBJ1-1 | TRBV29-1
CASSYDRGDTGELFF | TRBJ2-2 | TRBV5-6
CATSDAGVGASGANVLTF | TRBJ2-6 | TRBV24-1
CASSLEPSELRNEQFF | TRBJ2-1 | TRBV5-1
CASGTRGSASSYNEQFF | TRBJ2-1 | TRBV2
CASSSYRVSDGYTF | TRBJ1-2 | TRBV6-5
CASRGQPGLAGGSYNEQFF | TRBJ2-1 | TRBV12-3/TRBV12-4
CSATDRAPAYEQYF | TRBJ2-7 | TRBV20-1
CSALPRDTQYF | TRBJ2-3 | TRBV20-1
CSVDLPDTQYF | TRBJ2-3 | TRBV29-1
CASSQMDRAGTEAFF | TRBJ1-1 | TRBV4-1
CSARDRGKMNTKAFF | TRBJ1-1 | TRBV20-1
CASSSTGTGRAGELFF | TRBJ2-2 | TRBV27
CASSLAPVGTDTQYF | TRBJ2-3 | TRBV11-3
CAISARDAETQYF | TRBJ2-5 | TRBV10-3
CSAQGLAGDDEQYF | TRBJ2-7 | TRBV20-1
CASRWGSIGTQYF | TRBJ2-5 | TRBV28
CASSQGATAGVVYEQYF | TRBJ2-7 | TRBV3-1
CASRTDGTGGTEAFF | TRBJ1-1 | TRBV6-1
CASSKGQGRGNQPQHF | TRBJ1-5 | TRBV3-1
CASSRTKNQPQHF | TRBJ1-5 | TRBV6-1
CASSLSRARGNTIYF | TRBJ1-3 | TRBV12-3/TRBV12-4